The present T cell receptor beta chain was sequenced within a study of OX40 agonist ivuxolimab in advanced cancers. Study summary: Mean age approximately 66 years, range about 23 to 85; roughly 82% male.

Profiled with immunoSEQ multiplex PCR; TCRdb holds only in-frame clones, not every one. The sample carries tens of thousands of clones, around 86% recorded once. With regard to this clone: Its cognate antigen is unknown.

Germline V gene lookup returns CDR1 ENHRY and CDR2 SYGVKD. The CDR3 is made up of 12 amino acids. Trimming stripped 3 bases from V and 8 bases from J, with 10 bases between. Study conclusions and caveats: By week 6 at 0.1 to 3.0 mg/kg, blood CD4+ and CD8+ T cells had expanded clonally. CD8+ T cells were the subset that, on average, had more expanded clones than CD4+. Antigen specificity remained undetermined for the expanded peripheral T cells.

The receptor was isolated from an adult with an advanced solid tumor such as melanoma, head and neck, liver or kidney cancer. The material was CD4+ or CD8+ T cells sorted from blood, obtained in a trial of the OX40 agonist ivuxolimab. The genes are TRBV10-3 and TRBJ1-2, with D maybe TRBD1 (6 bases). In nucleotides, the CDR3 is TGTGCCATCAGTGACCACAGGGAGGGCTACACCTTC. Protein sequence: CAISDHREGYTF.